The rows below give T cell receptor beta chains drawn from one sample of a study of blood T cell repertoires in COVID-19. TCRdb's copy holds only in-frame clones and misses some; the assay was immunoSEQ multiplex PCR. The sample yields roughly 21,000 clones, 75% to 90% seen once. Specimen: peripheral blood. The receptors stem from a man between 65 and 79 years old with active COVID-19. Both conserved end residues are trimmed from each CDR3. A row's size may be missing; if present it is once, few, many or a size class.

J,size,length,V,CDR3
TRBJ1-3,-,14,TRBV18,ASSPGIRGTGNTIY
TRBJ1-2,-,11,TRBV5-1,ASSPGQNYGYT
TRBJ2-3,-,12,TRBV29-1,SVTSGGETDTQY
TRBJ2-3,-,13,TRBV2,ASKGAGGPADTQY
TRBJ2-2,-,14,TRBV24-1,ATSDMGQLNTGELF
TRBJ2-3,-,14,TRBV6-4,ASSWRASGSTDTQY
TRBJ2-7,once,15,TRBV7-9,ASSLAYTAGFSYEQY
TRBJ2-5,-,14,TRBV4-2,ASSQGGAGGIETQY
TRBJ1-1,-,11,TRBV6-5,ASSRQKETEAF
TRBJ2-7,-,12,TRBV30,AWSSPDRGGEQY
TRBJ1-2,once,16,TRBV19,ASSDDPGQGSLNYGYT
TRBJ2-2,-,12,TRBV5-1,ASSTAGRTGELF
TRBJ2-7,-,12,TRBV10-2,ASSEGPSSHEQY
TRBJ2-7,-,16,TRBV14,ASSQEGGTRPRDHEQY
TRBJ1-2,few,11,TRBV3-1/TRBV3-2,ASSHGQNYGYT
TRBJ2-1,-,13,TRBV6-5,ASSQTSGRMNEQF
TRBJ2-5,-,14,TRBV7-8,ASSLVPSGGQETQY
TRBJ1-3,-,13,TRBV5-1,ASSLEGQGVDTIY
TRBJ2-4,-,15,TRBV19,ASSMITSSATKNIQY
TRBJ1-2,-,11,TRBV9,ASSISRNYGYT
TRBJ2-1,once,14,TRBV6-5,ASSFSRDRNLNEQF
TRBJ1-1,once,10,TRBV3-1/TRBV3-2,ASSSPGGEAF
TRBJ1-1,-,13,TRBV11-2,ASSLTAGFSTEAF